This T cell receptor (beta chain) was observed in a study of T-cell memory formation after mild COVID-19. Study-wide background: Clusters were largely donor specific.

Employing constant-segment primers, 5'RACE generated TCR alpha and TCR beta cDNA libraries bearing sample barcodes and UMIs. TCRdb called the 5' RACE reads again in MiXCR, with one record for every CDR3 protein. The sample has around 300,000 distinct CDR3 sequences, 18% seen once; the top ten hold 20% to 25%. Overall study results and limits: The study found contracting CD4+ clones mainly in CM and EM and contracting CD8+ clones in EMRA.

Deletions cut 6 bases from V and 2 bases from J, with 14 bases between. The CDR3 contains 14 residues. Germline values: CDR1 MNHEY, CDR2 SMNVEV (reference sequence). This clonotype has a handful of counts. Its antigen is still unknown. The chain couples TRBV27 to TRBJ2-7, with D perhaps being TRBD1 or TRBD2 (5 bases each). The origin of this receptor is a man aged 18 to 30 who had mild COVID-19 (a few samples of this study predate the infection). Cell type and time point are not known. Sequenced: PBMCs or a T cell subset sorted from them (not recorded which). For the CDR3, the DNA is TGTGCCAGCAGCCCCGGGACGGTAGCCTACGAGCAGTACTTC. Amino acids: CASSPGTVAYEQYF.